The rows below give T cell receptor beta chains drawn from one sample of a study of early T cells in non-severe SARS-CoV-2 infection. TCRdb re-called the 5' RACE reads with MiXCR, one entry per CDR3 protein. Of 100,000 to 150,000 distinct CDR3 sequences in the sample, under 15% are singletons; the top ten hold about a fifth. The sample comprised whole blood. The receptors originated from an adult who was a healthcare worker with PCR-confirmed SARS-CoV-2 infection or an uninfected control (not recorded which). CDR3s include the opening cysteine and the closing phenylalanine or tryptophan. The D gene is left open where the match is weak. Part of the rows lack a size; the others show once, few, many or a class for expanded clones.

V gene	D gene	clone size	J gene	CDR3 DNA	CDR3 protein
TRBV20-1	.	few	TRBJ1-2	TGCAGTGCTAGAATCCTGACGGGTAAAAGGGACTATGGCTACACCTTC	CSARILTGKRDYGYTF
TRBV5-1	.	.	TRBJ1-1	TGCGCCAGCAGCTTGGCCTCCGGGACCACTGAAGCTTTCTTT	CASSLASGTTEAFF
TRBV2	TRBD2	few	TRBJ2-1	TGTGCTTCCCCGGCTAGCGGGGGGCCTTACCTTTACAATGAGCAGTTCTTC	CASPASGGPYLYNEQFF
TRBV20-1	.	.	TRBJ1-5	TGCAGTGCTATCGACAGAAATCAGCCCCAGCATTTT	CSAIDRNQPQHF
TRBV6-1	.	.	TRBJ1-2	TGTGCCAGCAGTGAAGCCATGAGCCCTGGCTATGGCTACACCTTC	CASSEAMSPGYGYTF
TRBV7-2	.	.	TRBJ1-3	TGTGCCAGCAGCTTATGGGCAGAAGGAAACACCATATATTTT	CASSLWAEGNTIYF
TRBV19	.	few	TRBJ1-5	TGTGCCAGTAACCCCCTCACCTCTATGAGACAGCCCCAGCATTTT	CASNPLTSMRQPQHF
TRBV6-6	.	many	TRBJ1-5	TGTGCCAGCAGTCTCACAGAAAACCAGCCCCAGCATTTT	CASSLTENQPQHF
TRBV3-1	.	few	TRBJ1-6	TGTGCCAGCAGCCAAGACGGGAGGAATTCACCCCTCCACTTT	CASSQDGRNSPLHF
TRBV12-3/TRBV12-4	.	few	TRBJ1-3	TGTGCCCTAGCTACGTCTGGAAACACCATATATTTT	CALATSGNTIYF
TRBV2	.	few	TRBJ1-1	TGTGCCAGCAGCAACAGGGAAGGTACTGAAGCTTTCTTT	CASSNREGTEAFF
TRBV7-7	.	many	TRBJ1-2	TGTGCCAGCAGCCCCCCCCCGGCAGGGGCGAACTATGGCTACACCTTC	CASSPPPAGANYGYTF
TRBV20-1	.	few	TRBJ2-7	TGCAGTGCTGTCCCCGGTTGGGTCTTTGGCGAGCAGTACTTC	CSAVPGWVFGEQYF
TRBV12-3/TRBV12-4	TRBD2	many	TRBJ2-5	TGTGCCAGCAGTTTAGGGACCCCCCGACTAGCGGGGGCCAAAGAGACCCAGTACTTC	CASSLGTPRLAGAKETQYF
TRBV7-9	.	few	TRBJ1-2	TGTGCCAGCAGCTTAGATCAGGTCAATCACTATGGCTACACCTTC	CASSLDQVNHYGYTF
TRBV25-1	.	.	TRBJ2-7	TGTGCCAGCAGTGCGCTTCAGGACAGTTGGGACAACGAGCAGTACTTC	CASSALQDSWDNEQYF
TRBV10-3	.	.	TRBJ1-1	TGTGCCATCAGTGAGTCGAGGATAGGGGACACTGAAGCTTTCTTT	CAISESRIGDTEAFF
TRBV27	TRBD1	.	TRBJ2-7	TGTGCCAGCAGTTTATCGGCCAGGGGGCCCTACGAGCAGTACTTC	CASSLSARGPYEQYF
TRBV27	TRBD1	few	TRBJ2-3	TGTGCCAGCTCCGACAGGGCTGCTAGCACAGATACGCAGTATTTT	CASSDRAASTDTQYF
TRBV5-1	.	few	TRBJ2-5	TGCGCCAGCAGCTTTGGACAGCTCCAAGAGACCCAGTACTTC	CASSFGQLQETQYF
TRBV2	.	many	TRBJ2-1	TGTGCCAGCAGTTACTCGGGCAATGAGCAGTTCTTC	CASSYSGNEQFF
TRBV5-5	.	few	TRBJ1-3	TGTGCCAGCACCCCTCAAGGACAGCGCTCTGGAAACACCATATATTTT	CASTPQGQRSGNTIYF
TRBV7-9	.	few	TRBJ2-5	TGTGCCAGCAGCTTATCTGAGATCGGGACCCAGTACTTC	CASSLSEIGTQYF
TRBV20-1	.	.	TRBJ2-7	TGCAGTGCTAGAGCTACGTTACAGGAAACCTCCTACGAGCAGTACTTC	CSARATLQETSYEQYF
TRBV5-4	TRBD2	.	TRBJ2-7	TGTGCCAGCAGCGGCGGGACTAGCCGCGAGCAGTACTTC	CASSGGTSREQYF
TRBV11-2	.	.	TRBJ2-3	TGTGCCAGCAGCTCTCCTGGGGGTCCAGATACGCAGTATTTT	CASSSPGGPDTQYF
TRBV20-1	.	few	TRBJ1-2	TGCAGTGCTAGAGGCAGGAACTATGGCTACACCTTC	CSARGRNYGYTF
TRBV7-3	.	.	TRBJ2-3	TGTGCCAGCAGCTTAACGGCGTCGGGACCTAGCACAGATACGCAGTATTTT	CASSLTASGPSTDTQYF
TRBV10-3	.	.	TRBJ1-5	TGTGCCATCAGTGAGTCTGGGGTAGGGCAGCCCCAGCATTTT	CAISESGVGQPQHF
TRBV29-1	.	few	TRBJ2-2	TGCAGCGCCAGGACAATTGGGGAGCTGTTTTTT	CSARTIGELFF
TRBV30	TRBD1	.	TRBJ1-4	TGTGCCTGGAGTGATCCGGGACAGCGGGGGGAAAAACTGTTTTTT	CAWSDPGQRGEKLFF
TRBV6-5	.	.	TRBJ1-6	TGTGCCTGCAGTCCCGCCGGCCTAAATTCACCCCTCCACTTT	CACSPAGLNSPLHF
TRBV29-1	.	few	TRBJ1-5	TGCAGCGTATCGGGGGTGAATCAGCCCCAGCATTTT	CSVSGVNQPQHF
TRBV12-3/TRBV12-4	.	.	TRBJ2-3	TGTGCCAGCAGACTAAAGGGCCTTACGCAGTATTTT	CASRLKGLTQYF
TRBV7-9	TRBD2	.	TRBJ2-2	TGTGCCAGCAGCATACTAGCGGGCCCAAACACCGGGGAGCTGTTTTTT	CASSILAGPNTGELFF
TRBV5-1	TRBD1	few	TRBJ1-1	TGCGCCAGCAGCTTGGGTGGACAGGATGTGAAAGCTTTCTTT	CASSLGGQDVKAFF
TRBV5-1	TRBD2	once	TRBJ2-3	TGCGCCAGCAGCGAGGGACTAGCGGCGAACACAGATACGCAGTATTTT	CASSEGLAANTDTQYF
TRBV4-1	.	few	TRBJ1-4	TGCGCCAGCAGCCAAGTAAGGCGGAGTCCAGCAACTAATGAAAAACTGTTTTTT	CASSQVRRSPATNEKLFF
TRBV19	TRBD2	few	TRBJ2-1	TGTGCCAGTAGTAGCGGGGGACGAAGTGAGCAGTTCTTC	CASSSGGRSEQFF
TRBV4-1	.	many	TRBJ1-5	TGCGCCAGCAGCCTAGGGCAGGGGCATCAGCCCCAGCATTTT	CASSLGQGHQPQHF
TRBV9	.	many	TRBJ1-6	TGTGCCAGCAGTGCCTATCCAATCGACTCACCCCTCCACTTT	CASSAYPIDSPLHF
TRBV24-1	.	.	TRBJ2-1	TGTGCCACCAGTGATGGGGGGCCGAACAATGAGCAGTTCTTC	CATSDGGPNNEQFF
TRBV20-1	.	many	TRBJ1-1	TGCAGTGCTAGTTTGAACACTGAAGCTTTCTTT	CSASLNTEAFF
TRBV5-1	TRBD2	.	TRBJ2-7	TGCGCCAGCAGCTGGGCTAGCGGGGACGAGCAGTACTTC	CASSWASGDEQYF
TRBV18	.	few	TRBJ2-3	TGTGCCAGCTCACCTCTTGACGCGGGCGCAGATACGCAGTATTTT	CASSPLDAGADTQYF
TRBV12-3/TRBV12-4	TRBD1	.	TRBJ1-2	TGTGCCAGCAGTCGACAGGGAGCGGGGGGCTACACCTTC	CASSRQGAGGYTF
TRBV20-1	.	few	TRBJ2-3	TGCAGTGCTAGAGAGGGGGGAGATACGCAGTATTTT	CSAREGGDTQYF
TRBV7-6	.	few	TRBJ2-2	TGTGCCAGCAGCCCGACACCTTTCAACACCGGGGAGCTGTTTTTT	CASSPTPFNTGELFF
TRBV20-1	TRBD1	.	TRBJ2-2	TGCAGTGCAAAGAGGGGACAGGGAAACACCGGGGAGCTGTTTTTT	CSAKRGQGNTGELFF
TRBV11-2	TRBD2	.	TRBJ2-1	TGTGCCAGCAGCTCCATACGGGGGGACGAGCAGTTCTTC	CASSSIRGDEQFF
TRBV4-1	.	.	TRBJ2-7	TGCGCCAGCAGCCAAGGGGGGGCCTACGAGCAGTACTTC	CASSQGGAYEQYF
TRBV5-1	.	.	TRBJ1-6	TGCGCCAGCAGCTTGGGTCCGGGCGGGAATTCACCCCTCCACTTT	CASSLGPGGNSPLHF
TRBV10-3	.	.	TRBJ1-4	TGTGCCAGTCAAGGGTCAACTAATGAAAAACTGTTTTTT	CASQGSTNEKLFF
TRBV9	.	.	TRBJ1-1	TGTGCCAGCAGCGGGAGTTTCGGTCTGGTAGCTTTCTTT	CASSGSFGLVAFF
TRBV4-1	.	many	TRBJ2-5	TGTGCCAGCAGCCAAGAAGAGACCCAGTACTTC	CASSQEETQYF
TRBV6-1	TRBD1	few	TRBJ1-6	TGTGCCAGCATCGGGACAGGGGAAGGGCCCCTCCACTTT	CASIGTGEGPLHF
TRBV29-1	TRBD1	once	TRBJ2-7	TGCAGCTCGAGGACAGGGGAAGACGAGCAGTACTTC	CSSRTGEDEQYF